What follows are 14 T cell receptor beta chains derived from one specimen sequenced in a study of T-cell reconstitution after alpha-beta-depleted transplantation in children. Researchers prepared the TCRbeta library using unique molecular identifiers, the study reports. TCRdb re-called the PCR reads through MiXCR, storing one row per CDR3 protein. Here the sample spans roughly 240,000 distinct CDR3 sequences, roughly 8.2% being singletons. Sequenced here: PBMCs, mostly from graft donor cells, sampled 180 days after TCRalphabeta/CD19-depleted stem cell transplant. All receptors derive from a male patient younger than 18 who had a stem cell transplant for acute lymphoblastic leukemia, so the T cells may come from the graft donor.

This clonotype was picked up many times. The chain combines TRBV28 with TRBJ1-4; the D is unclear. The V gene lost 5 bases and the J gene lost 0 bases, with 13 bases spanning the gap. This CDR3 is built from 16 residues. From germline, CDR1 is MDHEN and CDR2 SYDVKM. This CDR3 reads CASSHRGRATNEKLFF. In DNA, the CDR3 is TGTGCCAGCAGTCACCGTGGGCGAGCAACTAATGAAAAACTGTTTTTT.

The count of this clonotype is one. The V and J genes are TRBV6-2 or TRBV6-3 and TRBJ2-5, with TRBD2 matching over 7 bases. This CDR3 is 14 amino acids long. CDR1 is MNHEY and CDR2 is SVGEGT in the germline V gene. The V gene end was trimmed by 6 bases and the J gene end by 0 bases; junction bases not matched to a gene: 4. The CDR3, as DNA: TGTGCCAGCAGGGCTCGGGGGGACCAAGAGACCCAGTACTTC. Translated: CASRARGDQETQYF.

This clonotype was observed many times. The genes are TRBV13 and TRBJ2-1; D could derive from TRBD1 or TRBD2 (5 bases each). CDR1 and CDR2 (germline): PRHDT, FYEKMQ (reference sequence). This CDR3 is built from 13 residues. V lost 3 bases and J lost 10, with 13 bases in between. For the CDR3, the DNA is TGTGCCAGCAGCTTGGGGGTTCTCGGAGAGCAGTTCTTC. Amino acid sequence: CASSLGVLGEQFF.

This clonotype appeared many times. This sequence joins TRBV5-1 and TRBJ1-1; D is undetermined. In germline, CDR1 is SGHRS, CDR2 YFSETQ. There are 13 residues in the CDR3. The V gene lost 0 bases and the J gene lost 5 bases, with 8 bases spanning the gap. The DNA of the CDR3 is TGCGCCAGCAGCTTGGAGAGTTGGACTGAAGCTTTCTTT. It codes for CASSLESWTEAFF. Full variable domain (outside the CDR3, taken from reference TRBV5-1 and TRBJ1-1): KAGVTQTPRYLIKTRGQQVTLSCSPISGHRSVSWYQQTPGQGLQFLFEYFSETQRNKGNFPGRFSGRQFSNSRSEMNVSTLELGDSALYLCASSLESWTEAFFGQGTRLTVV.

Ten or more counts support this clonotype. The gene calls are TRBV29-1 and TRBJ1-2; TRBD1 might be the D (5 bases). The germline V gene encodes CDR1 SQVTM and CDR2 ANQGSEA. The CDR3 loop spans 11 amino acids. V was shortened by 5 bases and J by 8 bases, with 12 bases between the two germline ends. The CDR3 DNA reads as TGCAGCGTTCCGGGACTCGGGGGCTACACCTTC. This gives the protein CSVPGLGGYTF. Full variable domain (missing parts from reference TRBV29-1 and TRBJ1-2): SAVISQKPSRDICQRGTSLTIQCQVDSQVTMMFWYRQQPGQSLTLIATANQGSEATYESGFVIDKFPISRPNLTFSTLTVSNMSPEDSSIYLCSVPGLGGYTFGSGTRLTVV.

This clonotype was observed at least ten times. The genes are TRBV3-1 and TRBJ2-3, with D perhaps matching TRBD2 (5 bases). Trimming stripped 0 bases from V and 14 bases from J, with 18 bases between. CDR3 size: 14 residues. Germline V gives CDR1 LGHDT, CDR2 YNNKEL (reference sequence). CDR3 in DNA: TGTGCCAGCAGCCAAGATCAAACGGTTAGGCGGGCGTATTTT. Residues: CASSQDQTVRRAYF.

The chain joins TRBV19 to TRBJ2-7; D possibly corresponds to TRBD1 (5 bases). Trimming stripped 2 bases from V and 1 base from J, with 9 bases between. Germline loops: CDR1 LNHDA, CDR2 SQIVND (reference sequence). This CDR3 is built from 14 residues. The CDR3 bases are TGTGCCAGTAGTATACAGGGTGGGTCCTACGAGCAGTACTTC. Protein: CASSIQGGSYEQYF.

This clonotype came up many times. This chain joins TRBV6-2 or TRBV6-3 and TRBJ2-1; 8 bases line up with TRBD2. The CDR3 runs 17 residues. With 2 bases clipped from V and 4 bases from J, the junction kept 10 bases outside the gene matches. Germline values: CDR1 MNHEY, CDR2 SVGEGT. The CDR3 DNA follows: TGTGCCAGCAGTTACAGGCCCTTGGCTAGCGGGTACAATGAGCAGTTCTTC. Protein sequence: CASSYRPLASGYNEQFF.

In this sample, this clonotype turned up many times. The chain has TRBV9 and TRBJ2-3; D tentatively fits TRBD1 or TRBD2 (6 bases each). CDR3 size: 15 residues. V was trimmed by 4 bases and J by 4 bases, leaving 16 bases between them. The germline V gene encodes CDR1 SGDLS and CDR2 YYNGEE. CDR3 sequence: CASSQRGVESDTQYF. The CDR3 nucleotides are TGTGCCAGCAGCCAAAGGGGGGTTGAGTCAGATACGCAGTATTTT.

This clonotype was detected ten times or more. V gene TRBV28 combines with J gene TRBJ2-4, with 7 bases identical to TRBD1. Germline CDR1 MDHEN, CDR2 SYDVKM. The V and J ends lost 10 bases and 6 bases, in that order; junction bases with no gene match: 15. CDR3 size: 15 residues. The CDR3: CATSRPTGPGNIQYF. In DNA form, the CDR3 reads TGTGCCACCTCCCGCCCGACAGGGCCTGGAAACATTCAGTACTTC.

This clonotype has a count of ten or more. This rearrangement joins TRBV29-1 to TRBJ2-1, with a tentative D call TRBD2 (6 bases). Trimming took off 4 bases at V and 5 bases at J, with 21 bases between the two ends. This CDR3 has 16 residues. CDR1 is SQVTM and CDR2 is ANQGSEA in the germline V gene. The CDR3 loop is CSVVCRTRDCNNEQFF. CDR3 DNA sequence: TGCAGCGTTGTATGCAGGACCCGGGACTGCAACAATGAGCAGTTCTTC.

Comment on this clonotype: Its ends do not fully match the called genes, so a read error is possible. The rearrangement links TRBV3-1 to TRBJ2-3; D ambiguous. The CDR3 sequence is 17 residues long. Germline V gene data show CDR1 as LGHDT and CDR2 as YNNKEL (reference sequence). CDR3 DNA sequence: TGTGCCACCAGCCAGGCGATCTACATGGCCCTCGCAGATACGCAGTATTTT. This codes for CATSQAIYMALADTQYF.

This clonotype was counted many times. The rearrangement uses TRBV19 and TRBJ1-5; possible D gene TRBD1, 6 bases. V was pared by 7 bases and J by 1 base, with 11 bases between. This CDR3 comprises 14 residues. From germline, CDR1 is LNHDA and CDR2 SQIVND (reference sequence). This CDR3 reads CASNREWSNQPQHF. The CDR3 nucleotides read TGTGCCAGTAACAGGGAGTGGAGCAATCAGCCCCAGCATTTT.

In this sample, this clonotype turned up many times. This chain links TRBV19 with TRBJ2-2; D unclear. The CDR3 has 17 residues. CDR1 is LNHDA, CDR2 SQIVND, per germline (reference sequence). With 7 bases removed from V and 13 bases from J, the gap between germline ends came to 31 bases. The CDR3 spells CASNLPWSFGTGIRLFF. The CDR3 DNA reads TGTGCCAGTAATCTCCCGTGGAGTTTTGGTACTGGGATCAGGCTGTTTTTT. Full variable domain (rest looked up from reference TRBV19 and TRBJ2-2): DGGITQSPKYLFRKEGQNVTLSCEQNLNHDAMYWYRQDPGQGLRLIYYSQIVNDFQKGDIAEGYSVSREKKESFPLTVTSAQKNPTAFYLCASNLPWSFGTGIRLFFGEGSRLTVL.